This is a list of T cell receptor beta chains from one sample in a study of shared clonotypes between healthy human individuals. Only in-frame clones appear in the TCRdb table, and some are missing; sequencing was by immunoSEQ multiplex PCR. The sample records 300,000 to 400,000 clones, roughly 84% being singletons. Sequenced input: memory CD8+ T cells sorted from blood. The source of these receptors is a man aged 18 to 29 in good health. Each CDR3 is given with its conserved first and last residue. Fields, in order: D gene, clone size, J gene, V gene, CDR3 DNA, CDR3 protein. A D gene is named only where the DNA matches it firmly. Size is omitted from some rows. Given values are once, few, many or a class for expanded clones.

>TRBD1|-|TRBJ2-3|TRBV13
TGTGCCAGCAGCTGGAGGGACAGGGGGCAAAAAGATACGCAGTATTTT
CASSWRDRGQKDTQYF
>-|once|TRBJ2-7|TRBV4-2
TGTGCCAGCAGCCAAGAGGCCAGCTACGAGCAGTACTTC
CASSQEASYEQYF
>-|once|TRBJ2-1|TRBV5-6
TGTGCCAGCAGCTTGGGACATTCACCCAGGGAATTCTTC
CASSLGHSPREFF
>-|once|TRBJ1-1|TRBV6-1
TGTGCCAGCAGTGAGCCTACATGGGGTAACACTGAAGCTTTCTTT
CASSEPTWGNTEAFF
>TRBD1|-|TRBJ2-7|TRBV11-3
TGTGCCAGCAGCTCGGGACAGGGACTCTACGAGCAGTACTTC
CASSSGQGLYEQYF
>TRBD1|-|TRBJ1-1|TRBV28
TGTGCCAGCAGTTTAGGGACAGGGGGTGATGAAGCTTTCTTT
CASSLGTGGDEAFF
>-|-|TRBJ2-7|TRBV30
TGTGCCTGGAAGGCTCCGGGTAACCTCTGTAGCAGGTACGAGCAGTACTTC
CAWKAPGNLCSRYEQYF
>-|-|TRBJ2-5|TRBV6-1
TGTGCCAGCAGTGAATACAGTTTGGGACCCCAGTACTTC
CASSEYSLGPQYF
>-|-|TRBJ2-1|TRBV5-1
TGCGCCAGCAGCTTAAGCGCCCGCTCCTACAATGAGCAGTTCTTC
CASSLSARSYNEQFF
>TRBD2|-|TRBJ2-1|TRBV6-5
TGTGCCAGCACCAAGCGGGACGGGGGCTACAATGAGCAGTTCTTC
CASTKRDGGYNEQFF
>TRBD2|-|TRBJ2-1|TRBV6-4
TGTGCCAGCAGCCCTCCGTCGGCTAGCGGGAGGGTGGGGCAGTTCTTC
CASSPPSASGRVGQFF
>TRBD2|-|TRBJ2-7|TRBV4-3
TGCGCCAGCAGCCAGTATGCGGGGGTGGGTAACGAGCAGTACTTC
CASSQYAGVGNEQYF